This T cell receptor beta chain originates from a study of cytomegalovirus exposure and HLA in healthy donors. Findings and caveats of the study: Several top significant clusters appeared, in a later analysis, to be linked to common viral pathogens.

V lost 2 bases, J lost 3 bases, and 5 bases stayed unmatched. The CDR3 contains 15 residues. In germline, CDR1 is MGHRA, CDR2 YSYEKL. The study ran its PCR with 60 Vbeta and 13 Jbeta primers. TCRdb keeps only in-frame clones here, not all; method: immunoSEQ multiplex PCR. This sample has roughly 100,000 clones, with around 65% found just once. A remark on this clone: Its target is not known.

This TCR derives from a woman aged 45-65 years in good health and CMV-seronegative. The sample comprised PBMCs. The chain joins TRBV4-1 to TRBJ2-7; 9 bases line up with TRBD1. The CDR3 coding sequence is TGCGCCAGCAGCCAACGGGACAGGGACTTCTACGAGCAGTACTTC. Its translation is CASSQRDRDFYEQYF.